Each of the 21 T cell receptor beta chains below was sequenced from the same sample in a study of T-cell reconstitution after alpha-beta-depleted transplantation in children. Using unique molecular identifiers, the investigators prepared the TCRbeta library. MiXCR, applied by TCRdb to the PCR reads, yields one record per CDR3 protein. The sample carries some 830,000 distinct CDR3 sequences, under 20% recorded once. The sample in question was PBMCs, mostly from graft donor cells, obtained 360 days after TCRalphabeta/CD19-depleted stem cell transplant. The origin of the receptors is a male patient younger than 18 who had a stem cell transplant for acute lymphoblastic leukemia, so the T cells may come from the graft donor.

Written as DNA, the CDR3 is TGTGCCAGCAGCCAAGAGAGAGTCTACGAGCAGTACTTC. Its translation: CASSQERVYEQYF. The genes are TRBV4-2 and TRBJ2-7, with D unclear. CDR3 length equals 13 residues. Trimming removed 0 bases at V and 3 bases at J, with 6 bases between. CDR1 is LGHNA, CDR2 YNFKEQ, per germline.

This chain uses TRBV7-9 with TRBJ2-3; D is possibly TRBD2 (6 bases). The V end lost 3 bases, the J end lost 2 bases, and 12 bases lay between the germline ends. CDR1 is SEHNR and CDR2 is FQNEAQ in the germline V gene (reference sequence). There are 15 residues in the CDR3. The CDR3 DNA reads TGTGCCAGCAGCTTTGGCGGGAACCCCACAGATACGCAGTATTTT. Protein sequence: CASSFGGNPTDTQYF.

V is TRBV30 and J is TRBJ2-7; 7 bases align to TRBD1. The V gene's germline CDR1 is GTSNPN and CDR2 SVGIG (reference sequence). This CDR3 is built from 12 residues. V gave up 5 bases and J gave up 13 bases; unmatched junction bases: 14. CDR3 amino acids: CAWETTGQFFYF. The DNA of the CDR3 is TGTGCCTGGGAAACGACGGGACAGTTCTTTTACTTC.

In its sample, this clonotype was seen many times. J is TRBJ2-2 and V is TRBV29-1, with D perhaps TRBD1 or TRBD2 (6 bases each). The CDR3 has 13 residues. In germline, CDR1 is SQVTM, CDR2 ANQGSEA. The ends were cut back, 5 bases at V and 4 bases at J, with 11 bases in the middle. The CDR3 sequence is CSVSGASTGELFF. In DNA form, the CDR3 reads TGCAGCGTTTCGGGGGCCTCCACCGGGGAGCTGTTTTTT.

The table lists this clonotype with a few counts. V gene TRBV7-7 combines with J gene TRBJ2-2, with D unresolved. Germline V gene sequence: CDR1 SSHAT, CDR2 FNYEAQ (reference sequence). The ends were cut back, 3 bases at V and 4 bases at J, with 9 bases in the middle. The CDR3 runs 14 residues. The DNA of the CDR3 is TGTGCCAGCAGCTTCGACACGACCACCGGGGAGCTGTTTTTT. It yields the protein CASSFDTTTGELFF.

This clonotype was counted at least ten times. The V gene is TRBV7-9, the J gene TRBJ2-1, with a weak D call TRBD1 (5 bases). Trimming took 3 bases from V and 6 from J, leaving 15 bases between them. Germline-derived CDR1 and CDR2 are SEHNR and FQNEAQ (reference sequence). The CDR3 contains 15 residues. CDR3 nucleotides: TGTGCCAGCAGCTTCGTGGAACAGGAAGGCAATGAGCAGTTCTTC. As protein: CASSFVEQEGNEQFF.

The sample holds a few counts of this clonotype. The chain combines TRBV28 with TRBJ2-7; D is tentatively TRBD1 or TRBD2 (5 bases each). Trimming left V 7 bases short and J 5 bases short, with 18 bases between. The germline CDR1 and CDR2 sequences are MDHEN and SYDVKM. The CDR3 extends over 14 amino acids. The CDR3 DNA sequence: TGTGCCAGCACCCTAGTGGGGCCCGGGGACGAGCAGTACTTC. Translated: CASTLVGPGDEQYF. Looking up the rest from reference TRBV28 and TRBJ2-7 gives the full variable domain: DVKVTQSSRYLVKRTGEKVFLECVQDMDHENMFWYRQDPGLGLRLIYFSYDVKMKEKGDIPEGYSVSREKKERFSLILESASTNQTSMYLCASTLVGPGDEQYFGPGTRLTVT.

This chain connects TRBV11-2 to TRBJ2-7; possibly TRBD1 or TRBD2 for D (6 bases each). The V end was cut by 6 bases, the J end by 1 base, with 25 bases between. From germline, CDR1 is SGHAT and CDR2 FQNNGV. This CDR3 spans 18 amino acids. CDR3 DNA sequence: TGTGCCAGCAGGCTTACTCCAATAAGGGGGGATCGGTCCTACGAGCAGTACTTC. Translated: CASRLTPIRGDRSYEQYF. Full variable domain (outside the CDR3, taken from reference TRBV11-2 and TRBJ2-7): EAGVAQSPRYKIIEKRQSVAFWCNPISGHATLYWYQQILGQGPKLLIQFQNNGVVDDSQLPKDRFSAERLKGVDSTLKIQPAKLEDSAVYLCASRLTPIRGDRSYEQYFGPGTRLTVT.

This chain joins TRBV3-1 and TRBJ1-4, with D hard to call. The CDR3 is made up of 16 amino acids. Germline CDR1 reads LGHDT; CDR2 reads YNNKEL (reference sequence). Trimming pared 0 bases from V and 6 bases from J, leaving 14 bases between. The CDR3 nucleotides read TGTGCCAGCAGCCAAGAAGTCGCTGGCAGCGATGAAAAACTGTTTTTT. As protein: CASSQEVAGSDEKLFF.

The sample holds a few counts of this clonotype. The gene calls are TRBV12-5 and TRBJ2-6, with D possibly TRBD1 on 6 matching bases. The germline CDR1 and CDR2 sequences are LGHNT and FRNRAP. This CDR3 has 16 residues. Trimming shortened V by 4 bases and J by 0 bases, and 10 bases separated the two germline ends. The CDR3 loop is CASGSGQISGANVLTF. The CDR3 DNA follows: TGTGCTAGTGGTTCCGGACAGATCTCTGGGGCCAACGTCCTGACTTTC.

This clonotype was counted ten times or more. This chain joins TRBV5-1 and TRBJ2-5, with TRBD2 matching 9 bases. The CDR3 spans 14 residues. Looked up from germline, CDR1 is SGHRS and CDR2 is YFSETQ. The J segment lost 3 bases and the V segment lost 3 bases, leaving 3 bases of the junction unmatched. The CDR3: CASSYRTSEETQYF. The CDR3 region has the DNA TGCGCCAGCAGCTACCGGACTAGCGAAGAGACCCAGTACTTC.

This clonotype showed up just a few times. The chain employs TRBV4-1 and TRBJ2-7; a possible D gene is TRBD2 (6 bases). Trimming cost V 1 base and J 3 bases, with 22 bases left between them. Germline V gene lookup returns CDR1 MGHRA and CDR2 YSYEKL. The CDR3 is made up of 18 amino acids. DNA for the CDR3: TGCGCCAGCAGCCAAGTTATGGGGCTGGGTAGCGGTGTCTACGAGCAGTACTTC. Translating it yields CASSQVMGLGSGVYEQYF.

CDR3 sequence reads: CASSDGTDYEQYF. In DNA, the CDR3 is TGCGCCAGCAGTGATGGCACAGACTACGAGCAGTACTTC. The chain has TRBV10-2 and TRBJ2-7; unclear D gene. CDR1 is WSHSY and CDR2 is SAAADI in the germline V gene. This CDR3 has 13 amino acids. The V end lost 3 bases, the J end lost 3 bases, and 9 bases lay between the germline ends.

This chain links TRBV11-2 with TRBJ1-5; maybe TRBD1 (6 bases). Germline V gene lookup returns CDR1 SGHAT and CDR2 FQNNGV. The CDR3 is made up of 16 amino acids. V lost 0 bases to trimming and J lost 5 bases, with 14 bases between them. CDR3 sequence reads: CASSLEGWGRDQPQHF. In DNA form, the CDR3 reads TGTGCCAGCAGCTTAGAAGGTTGGGGGCGGGATCAGCCCCAGCATTTT.

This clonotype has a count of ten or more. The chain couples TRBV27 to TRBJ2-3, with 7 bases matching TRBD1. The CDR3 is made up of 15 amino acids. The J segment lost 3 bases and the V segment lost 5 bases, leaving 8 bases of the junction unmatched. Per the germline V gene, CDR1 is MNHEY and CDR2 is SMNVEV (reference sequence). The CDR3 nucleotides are TGTGCCAGCAGTCATAGACAGGGCGGAACAGATACGCAGTATTTT. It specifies CASSHRQGGTDTQYF.

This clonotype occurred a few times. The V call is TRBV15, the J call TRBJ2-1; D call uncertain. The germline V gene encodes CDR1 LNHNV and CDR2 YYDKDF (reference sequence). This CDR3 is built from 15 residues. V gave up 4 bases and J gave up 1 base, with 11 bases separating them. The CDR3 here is CATSTLPDSYNEQFF. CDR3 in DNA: TGTGCCACCAGCACCCTCCCCGATTCCTACAATGAGCAGTTCTTC. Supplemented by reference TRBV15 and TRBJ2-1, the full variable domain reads DAMVIQNPRYQVTQFGKPVTLSCSQTLNHNVMYWYQQKSSQAPKLLFHYYDKDFNNEADTPDNFQSRRPNTSFCFLDIRSPGLGDTAMYLCATSTLPDSYNEQFFGPGTRLTVL.

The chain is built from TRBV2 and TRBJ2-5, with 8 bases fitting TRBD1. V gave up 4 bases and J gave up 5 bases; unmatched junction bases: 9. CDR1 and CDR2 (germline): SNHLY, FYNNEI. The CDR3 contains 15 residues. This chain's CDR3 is CASSGRTGNVETQYF. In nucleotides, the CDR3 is TGTGCCAGCAGTGGAAGGACAGGGAACGTCGAGACCCAGTACTTC.

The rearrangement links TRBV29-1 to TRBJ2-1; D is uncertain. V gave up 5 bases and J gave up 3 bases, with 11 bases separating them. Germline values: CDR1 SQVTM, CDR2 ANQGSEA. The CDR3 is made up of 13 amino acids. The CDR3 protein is CSVRLAGYNEQFF. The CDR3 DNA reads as TGCAGCGTTCGGCTTGCAGGCTACAATGAGCAGTTCTTC.

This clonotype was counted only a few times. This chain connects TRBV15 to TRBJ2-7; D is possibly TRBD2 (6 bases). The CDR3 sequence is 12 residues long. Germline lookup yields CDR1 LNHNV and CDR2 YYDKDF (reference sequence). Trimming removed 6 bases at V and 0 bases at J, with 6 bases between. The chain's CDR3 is CATRRDSYEQYF. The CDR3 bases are TGTGCCACCAGGCGGGACTCCTACGAGCAGTACTTC.

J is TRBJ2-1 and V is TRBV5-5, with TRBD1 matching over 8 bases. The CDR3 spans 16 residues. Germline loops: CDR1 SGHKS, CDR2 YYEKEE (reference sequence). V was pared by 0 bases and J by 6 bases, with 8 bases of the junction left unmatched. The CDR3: CASSLAGQGWFNEQFF. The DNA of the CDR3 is TGTGCCAGCAGCTTGGCCGGACAGGGTTGGTTCAATGAGCAGTTCTTC.

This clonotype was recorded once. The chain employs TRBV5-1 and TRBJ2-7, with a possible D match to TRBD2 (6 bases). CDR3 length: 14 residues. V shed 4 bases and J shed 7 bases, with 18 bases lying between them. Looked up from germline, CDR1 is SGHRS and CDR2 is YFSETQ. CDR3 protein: CASSMRLGAQEQYF. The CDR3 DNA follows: TGCGCCAGCAGCATGCGACTAGGCGCACAAGAGCAGTACTTC.